This T cell receptor beta chain was documented in a study of cytomegalovirus exposure and HLA in healthy donors. Findings and limits, study-wide: Sequencing depth roughly uniform across donors was assumed in presence/absence analyses.

Regarding this clone: Its target is unknown.

V was cut by 7 bases and J by 4 bases, with 22 bases left in between. Germline lookup yields CDR1 LNHDA and CDR2 SQIVND (reference sequence). The CDR3 totals 16 residues. In the PCR, 60 Vbeta and 13 Jbeta primers were used. Method: immunoSEQ multiplex PCR; TCRdb's copy keeps in-frame clones and lacks some. Altogether around 190,000 clones are present, around 77% being singletons, with the ten largest covering more than 2%. The sequencing input was PBMCs. This chain uses TRBV19 with TRBJ1-1, with D perhaps TRBD1 (5 bases). The TCR was taken from a man aged 55 to 70 in good health and CMV-seronegative. The CDR3 nucleotides are TGTGCCAGTACCAGTATAAATCGGTTCGGGGGCACTGAAGCTTTCTTT. It specifies CASTSINRFGGTEAFF.